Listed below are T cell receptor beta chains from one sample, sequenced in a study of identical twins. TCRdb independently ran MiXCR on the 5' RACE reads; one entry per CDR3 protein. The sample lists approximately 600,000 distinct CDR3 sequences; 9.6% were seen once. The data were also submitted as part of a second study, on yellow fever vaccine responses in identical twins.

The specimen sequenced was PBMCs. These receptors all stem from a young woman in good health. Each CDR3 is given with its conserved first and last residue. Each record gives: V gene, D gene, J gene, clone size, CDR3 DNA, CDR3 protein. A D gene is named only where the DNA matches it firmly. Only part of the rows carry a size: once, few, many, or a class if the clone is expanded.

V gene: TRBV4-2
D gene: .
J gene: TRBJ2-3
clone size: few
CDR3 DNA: TGTGCCAGCAGCCAAGTTTTAGGCTACACAGATACGCAGTATTTT
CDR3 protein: CASSQVLGYTDTQYF

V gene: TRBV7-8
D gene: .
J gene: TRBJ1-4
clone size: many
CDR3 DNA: TGTGCCAGCAGCTTAGGGCCGACGAATGAAAAACTGTTTTTT
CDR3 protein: CASSLGPTNEKLFF

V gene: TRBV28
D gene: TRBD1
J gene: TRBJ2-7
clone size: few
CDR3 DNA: TGTGCCAGCAGTTCTAACCCTTCGCAGGGGGCGGTGTACTTC
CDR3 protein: CASSSNPSQGAVYF

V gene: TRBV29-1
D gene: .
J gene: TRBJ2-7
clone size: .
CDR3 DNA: TGCAGCGTTGGGAAATCTATCGAGCAGTACTTC
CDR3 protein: CSVGKSIEQYF

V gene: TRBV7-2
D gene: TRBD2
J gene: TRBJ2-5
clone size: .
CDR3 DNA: TGTGCCAGCAGCTTAGCGCGGGGGGTCCTCACCGGCTCATTACAAGAGACCCAGTACTTC
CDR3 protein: CASSLARGVLTGSLQETQYF

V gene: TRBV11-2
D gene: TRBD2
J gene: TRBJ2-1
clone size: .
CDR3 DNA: TGTGCCAGCAGCCCGGGACTAGCGGAATCCTTGAATGAGCAGTTCTTC
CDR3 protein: CASSPGLAESLNEQFF

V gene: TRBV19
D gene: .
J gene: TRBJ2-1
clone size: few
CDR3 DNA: TGTGCCAGTAGTATCTCTGGAGAACCCTACAATGAGCAGTTCTTC
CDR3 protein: CASSISGEPYNEQFF

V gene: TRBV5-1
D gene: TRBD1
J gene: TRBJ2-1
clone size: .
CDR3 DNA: TGCGCCAGCAGCTTCGGGACAGGACGCTCCTACAATGAGCAGTTCTTC
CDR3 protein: CASSFGTGRSYNEQFF

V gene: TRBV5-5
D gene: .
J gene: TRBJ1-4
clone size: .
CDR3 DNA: TGTGCCAGCAGCTCCACACGGACAACTAATGAAAAACTGTTTTTT
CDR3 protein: CASSSTRTTNEKLFF

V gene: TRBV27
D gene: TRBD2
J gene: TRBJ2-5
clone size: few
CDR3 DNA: TGTGCCAGCAGTTTACTAGCGGGAGTAGGAGAGACCCAGTACTTC
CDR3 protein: CASSLLAGVGETQYF

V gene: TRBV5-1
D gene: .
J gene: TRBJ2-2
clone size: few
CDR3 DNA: TGCGCCAGCAGCCCGACAGTTTCGAACACCGGGGAGCTGTTTTTT
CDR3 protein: CASSPTVSNTGELFF

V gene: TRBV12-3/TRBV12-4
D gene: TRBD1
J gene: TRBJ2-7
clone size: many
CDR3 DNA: TGTGCCAGCAGTTCCCGGGACAGGTTGTCCTACGAGCAGTACTTC
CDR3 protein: CASSSRDRLSYEQYF

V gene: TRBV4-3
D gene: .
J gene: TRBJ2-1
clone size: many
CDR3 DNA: TGCGCCAGCAGCCCCGTGAGGGGGAGGTGGGGTGAGCAGTTCTTC
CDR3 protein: CASSPVRGRWGEQFF

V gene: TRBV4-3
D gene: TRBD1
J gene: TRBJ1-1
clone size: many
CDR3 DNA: TGCGCCAGCAGCCAAGCTACACAGGGGAGGACTGAAGCTTTCTTT
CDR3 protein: CASSQATQGRTEAFF

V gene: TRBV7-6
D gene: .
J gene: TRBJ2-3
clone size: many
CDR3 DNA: TGTGCCAGCAGCCATAAGGCCCACACTGTGCGCACAGATACGCAGTATTTT
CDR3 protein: CASSHKAHTVRTDTQYF

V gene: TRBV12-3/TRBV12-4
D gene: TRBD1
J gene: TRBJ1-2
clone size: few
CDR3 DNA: TGTGCCAGCAGTTTAAGGACAGGGGGGGGCTACACCTTC
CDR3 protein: CASSLRTGGGYTF

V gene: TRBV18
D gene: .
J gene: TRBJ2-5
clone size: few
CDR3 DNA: TGTGCCAGCTCACCAACGCCAGGGTCGGAGACCCAGTACTTC
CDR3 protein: CASSPTPGSETQYF

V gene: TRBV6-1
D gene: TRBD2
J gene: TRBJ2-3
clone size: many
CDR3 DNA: TGTGCCAGTTCTGGAGCGGGAGGGAGCACAGATACGCAGTATTTT
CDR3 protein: CASSGAGGSTDTQYF

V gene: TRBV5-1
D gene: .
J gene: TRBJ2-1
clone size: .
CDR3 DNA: TGCGCCAGCAGCTTGACTGATCCGTACAATGAGCAGTTCTTC
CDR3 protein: CASSLTDPYNEQFF

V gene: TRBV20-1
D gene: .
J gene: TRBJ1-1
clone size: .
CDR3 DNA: TGCAGTGCCAATGGACAGAACACTGAAGCTTTCTTT
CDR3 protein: CSANGQNTEAFF

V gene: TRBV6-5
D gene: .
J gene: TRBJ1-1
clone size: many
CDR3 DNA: TGTGCCAGCAGTCGTGGGTCAAGGGAAGCTTTCTTT
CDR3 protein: CASSRGSREAFF

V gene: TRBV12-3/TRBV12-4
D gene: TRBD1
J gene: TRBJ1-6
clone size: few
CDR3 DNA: TGTGCCAGCAGTCCCGGGACAGGCGTTTCACCCCTCCACTTT
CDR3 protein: CASSPGTGVSPLHF

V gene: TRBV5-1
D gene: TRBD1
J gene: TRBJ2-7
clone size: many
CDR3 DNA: TGCGCCAGCAGCCAAGGACAGGGAGGCGAGCAGTACTTC
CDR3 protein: CASSQGQGGEQYF

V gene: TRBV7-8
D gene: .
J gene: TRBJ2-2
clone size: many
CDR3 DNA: TGTGCCAGCAAGCCGAACACCGGGGAGCTGTTTTTT
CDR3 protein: CASKPNTGELFF

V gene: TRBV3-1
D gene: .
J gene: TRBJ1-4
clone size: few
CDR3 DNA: TGTGCCAGCAGCCAAGTTCAGGGTGGTTCAACGCTGTTTTTT
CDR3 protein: CASSQVQGGSTLFF

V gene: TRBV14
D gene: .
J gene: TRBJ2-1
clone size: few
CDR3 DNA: TGTGCCAGCAGCCAACCTAGAAGCCACAATGAGCAGTTCTTC
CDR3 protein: CASSQPRSHNEQFF

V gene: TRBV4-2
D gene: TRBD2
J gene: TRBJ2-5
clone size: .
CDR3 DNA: TGTGCCAGCAGCCAACTTCGGGAGGGCCCAGAGACCCAGTACTTC
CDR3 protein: CASSQLREGPETQYF